This TCR beta chain appears in the sequencing data of a study of T cell repertoires in cytomegalovirus infection. Study-level results: Summed frequency of shared TCR beta families picked out CMV carriers who also had the relevant HLA. HLA-C-restricted CMV clonotypes gave the most frequent clonotype in two of eight donors.

One entry per CDR3 protein, called by TCRdb with MiXCR from the reads. This sample has roughly 860,000 distinct CDR3 sequences, with about 31% found just once. This clonotype was recorded many times. Its cognate antigen is unknown. Germline-derived CDR1 and CDR2 are SGHVS and FQNEAQ. This CDR3 has 14 amino acids. V was clipped by 1 base and J by 4 bases, with 9 bases between them. This sequence originates from a human donor in good health (CMV status not recorded). Some clones in this sample may be carry-over from other donors' samples. The chain carries TRBV7-8 and TRBJ2-3; D call uncertain. The starting material was cultured CD8+ T cells from PBMCs, obtained from culture after CMV antigen stimulation. The CDR3, as DNA: TGTGCCAGCAGCTTAGAGGGTAGACCAGATACGCAGTATTTT. It specifies CASSLEGRPDTQYF.